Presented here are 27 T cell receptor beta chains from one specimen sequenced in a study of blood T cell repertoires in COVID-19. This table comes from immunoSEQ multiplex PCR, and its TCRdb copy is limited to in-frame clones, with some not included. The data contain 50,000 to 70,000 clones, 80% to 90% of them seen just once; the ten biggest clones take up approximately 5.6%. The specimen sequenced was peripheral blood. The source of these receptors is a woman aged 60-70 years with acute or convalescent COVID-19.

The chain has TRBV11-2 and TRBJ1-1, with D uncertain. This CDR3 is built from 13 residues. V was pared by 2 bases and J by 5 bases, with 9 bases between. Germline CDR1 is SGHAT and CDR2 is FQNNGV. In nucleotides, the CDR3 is TGTGCCAGCAGCTTAACATCCGGGACTGAAGCTTTCTTT. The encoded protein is CASSLTSGTEAFF.

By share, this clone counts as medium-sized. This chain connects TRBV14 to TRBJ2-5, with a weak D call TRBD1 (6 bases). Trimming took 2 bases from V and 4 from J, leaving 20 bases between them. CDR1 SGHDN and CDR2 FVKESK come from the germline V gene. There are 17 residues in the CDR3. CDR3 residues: CASSQWGIRDTRETQYF. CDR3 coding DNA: TGTGCCAGCAGCCAATGGGGAATCCGGGACACCCGAGAGACCCAGTACTTC.

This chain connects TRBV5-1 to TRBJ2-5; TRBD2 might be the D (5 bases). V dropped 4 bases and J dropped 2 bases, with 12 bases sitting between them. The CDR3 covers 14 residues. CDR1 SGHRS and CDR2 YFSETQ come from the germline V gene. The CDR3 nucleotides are TGCGCCAGCAGCGAGCTAGCCGCTCAAGAGACCCAGTACTTC. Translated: CASSELAAQETQYF.

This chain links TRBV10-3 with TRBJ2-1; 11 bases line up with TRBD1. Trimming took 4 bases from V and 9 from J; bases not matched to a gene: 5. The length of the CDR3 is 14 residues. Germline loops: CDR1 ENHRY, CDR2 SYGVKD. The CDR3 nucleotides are TGTGCCATCAGTGGTGGACAGGGGGCGGCTGAGCAGTTCTTC. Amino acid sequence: CAISGGQGAAEQFF.

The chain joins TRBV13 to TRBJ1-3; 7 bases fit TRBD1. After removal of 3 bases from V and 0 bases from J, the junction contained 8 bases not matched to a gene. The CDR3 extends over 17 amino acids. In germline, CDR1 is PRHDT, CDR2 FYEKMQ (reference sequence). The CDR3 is CASSLTGPFFSGNTIYF. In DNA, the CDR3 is TGTGCCAGCAGCTTGACAGGGCCCTTCTTCTCTGGAAACACCATATATTTT.

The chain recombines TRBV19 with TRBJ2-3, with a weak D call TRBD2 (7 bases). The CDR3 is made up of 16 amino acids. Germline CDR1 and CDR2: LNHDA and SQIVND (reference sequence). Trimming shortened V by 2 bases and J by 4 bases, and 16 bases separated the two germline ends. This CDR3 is CASSISRGAVADTQYF. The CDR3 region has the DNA TGTGCCAGTAGTATATCACGGGGGGCGGTGGCAGATACGCAGTATTTT.

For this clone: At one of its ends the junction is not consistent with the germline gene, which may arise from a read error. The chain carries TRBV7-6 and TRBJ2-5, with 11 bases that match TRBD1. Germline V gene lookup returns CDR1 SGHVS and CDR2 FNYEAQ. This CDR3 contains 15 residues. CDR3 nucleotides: TGTGCCAGCAGCTTACCGGGACAGGGGGGGGAGACCCAGGACTTC. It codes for CASSLPGQGGETQDF.

CDR3 loop: CASSLAGGAYNEQFF. CDR3 bases: TGTGCCAGCAGCTTGGCCGGAGGGGCCTACAATGAGCAGTTCTTC. This chain uses TRBV5-6 with TRBJ2-1; D is possibly TRBD2 (6 bases). Trimming stripped 0 bases from V and 2 bases from J, with 9 bases between. This CDR3 is built from 15 residues. The V gene's germline CDR1 is SGHDT and CDR2 YYEEEE.

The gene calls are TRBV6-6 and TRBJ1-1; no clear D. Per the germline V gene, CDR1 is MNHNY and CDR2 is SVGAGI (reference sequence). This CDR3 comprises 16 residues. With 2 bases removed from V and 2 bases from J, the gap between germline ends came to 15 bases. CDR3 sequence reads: CASSYRPGRENTEAFF. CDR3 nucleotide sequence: TGTGCCAGCAGTTACCGACCCGGACGGGAAAACACTGAAGCTTTCTTT.

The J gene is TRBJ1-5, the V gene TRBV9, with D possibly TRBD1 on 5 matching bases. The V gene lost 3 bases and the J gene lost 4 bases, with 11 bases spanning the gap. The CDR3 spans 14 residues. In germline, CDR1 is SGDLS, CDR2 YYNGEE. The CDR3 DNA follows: TGTGCCAGCAGCGGGGGGGTGGCGAATCAGCCCCAGCATTTT. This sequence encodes CASSGGVANQPQHF.

The CDR3 coding sequence is TGTGCCAGCTCACCCGGACAGGCCTCTTTGAACACTGAAGCTTTCTTT. It is translated as CASSPGQASLNTEAFF. The chain couples TRBV18 to TRBJ1-1, with 7 bases aligning to TRBD1. Trimming at V came to 3 bases and at J to 0 bases, leaving 7 bases not matched to a gene. The CDR3 has 16 residues. CDR1 and CDR2 from the germline V gene are KGHSH and LQKENI.

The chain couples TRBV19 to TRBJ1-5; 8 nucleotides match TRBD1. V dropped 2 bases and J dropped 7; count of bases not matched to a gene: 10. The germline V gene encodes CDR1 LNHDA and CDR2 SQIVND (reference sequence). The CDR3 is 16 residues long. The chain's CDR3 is CASSIPRDRSRQPQHF. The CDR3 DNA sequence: TGTGCCAGTAGTATACCCCGGGACAGGTCGAGGCAGCCCCAGCATTTT. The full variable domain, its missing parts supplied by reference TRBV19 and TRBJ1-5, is DGGITQSPKYLFRKEGQNVTLSCEQNLNHDAMYWYRQDPGQGLRLIYYSQIVNDFQKGDIAEGYSVSREKKESFPLTVTSAQKNPTAFYLCASSIPRDRSRQPQHFGDGTRLSIL.

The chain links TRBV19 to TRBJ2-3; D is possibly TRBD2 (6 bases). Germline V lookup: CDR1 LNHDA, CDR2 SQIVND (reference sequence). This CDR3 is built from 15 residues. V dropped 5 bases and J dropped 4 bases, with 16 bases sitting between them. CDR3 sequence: CASSAQGGRADTQYF. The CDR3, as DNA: TGTGCCAGTAGTGCCCAAGGAGGGCGGGCAGATACGCAGTATTTT.

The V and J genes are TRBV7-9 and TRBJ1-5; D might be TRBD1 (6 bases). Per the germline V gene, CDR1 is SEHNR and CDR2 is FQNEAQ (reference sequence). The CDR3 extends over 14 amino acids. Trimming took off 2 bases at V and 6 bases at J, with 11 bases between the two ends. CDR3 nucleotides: TGTGCCAGCAGCTTAACAGGGACATCTCAGCCCCAGCATTTT. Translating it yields CASSLTGTSQPQHF.

Here the CDR3 reads CASKLSVANTEAFF. Written as DNA, the CDR3 is TGTGCCAGCAAGTTATCAGTGGCGAACACTGAAGCTTTCTTT. The chain has TRBV27 and TRBJ1-1, with D uncertain. Germline CDR1 MNHEY, CDR2 SMNVEV (reference sequence). The V end was cut by 7 bases, the J end by 1 base, with 13 bases between. This CDR3 is 14 amino acids long.

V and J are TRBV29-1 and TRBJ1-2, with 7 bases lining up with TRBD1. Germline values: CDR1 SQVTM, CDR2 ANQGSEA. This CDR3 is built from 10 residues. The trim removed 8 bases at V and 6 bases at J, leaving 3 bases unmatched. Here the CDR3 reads CSLGQDGYTF. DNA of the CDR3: TGCAGCCTAGGACAGGATGGCTACACCTTC.

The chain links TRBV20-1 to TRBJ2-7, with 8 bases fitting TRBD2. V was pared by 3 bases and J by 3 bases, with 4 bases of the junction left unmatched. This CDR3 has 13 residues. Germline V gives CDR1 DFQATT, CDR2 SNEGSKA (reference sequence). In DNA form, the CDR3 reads TGCAGTGCTAGTAGCGGGGCTATCTACGAGCAGTACTTC. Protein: CSASSGAIYEQYF.

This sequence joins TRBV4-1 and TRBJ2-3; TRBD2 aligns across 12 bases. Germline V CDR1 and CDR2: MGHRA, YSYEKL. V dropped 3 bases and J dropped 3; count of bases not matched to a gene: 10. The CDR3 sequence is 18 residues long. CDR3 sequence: CASSHPILAGGPTDTQYF. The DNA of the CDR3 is TGCGCCAGCAGCCACCCGATTCTAGCGGGGGGGCCTACAGATACGCAGTATTTT.

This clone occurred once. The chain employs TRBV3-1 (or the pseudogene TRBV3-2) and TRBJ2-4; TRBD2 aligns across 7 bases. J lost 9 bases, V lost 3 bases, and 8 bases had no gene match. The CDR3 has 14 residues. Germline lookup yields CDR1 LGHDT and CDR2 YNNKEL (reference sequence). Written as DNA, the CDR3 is TGTGCCAGCAGCCACCGGACTAGGGAGAGCATTCAGTACTTC. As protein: CASSHRTRESIQYF.

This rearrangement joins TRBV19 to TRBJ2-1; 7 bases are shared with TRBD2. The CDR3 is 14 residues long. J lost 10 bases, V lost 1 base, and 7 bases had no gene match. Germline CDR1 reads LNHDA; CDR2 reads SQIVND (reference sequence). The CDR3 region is CASSIGEGLGEQFF. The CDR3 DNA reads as TGTGCCAGTAGTATAGGGGAGGGGTTAGGGGAGCAGTTCTTC.

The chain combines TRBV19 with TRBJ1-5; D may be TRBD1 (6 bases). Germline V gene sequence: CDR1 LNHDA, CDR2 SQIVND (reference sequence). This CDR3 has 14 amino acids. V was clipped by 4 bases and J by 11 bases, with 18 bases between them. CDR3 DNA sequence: TGTGCCAGTAGTAGCGACAGGATAGGTCGTTCCCAGCATTTT. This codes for CASSSDRIGRSQHF.

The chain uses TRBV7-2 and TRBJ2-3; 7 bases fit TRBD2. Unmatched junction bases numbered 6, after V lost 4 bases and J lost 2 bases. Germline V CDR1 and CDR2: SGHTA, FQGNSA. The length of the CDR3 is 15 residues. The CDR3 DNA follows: TGTGCCAGCAGCTCGCGGGGGAGCTCCACAGATACGCAGTATTTT. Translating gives CASSSRGSSTDTQYF.

The CDR3 spells CASIGTSGTDTQYF. The CDR3, as DNA: TGTGCCAGTATCGGGACTAGCGGCACAGATACGCAGTATTTT. The V call is TRBV19, the J call TRBJ2-3; 10 bases line up with TRBD2. The junction had 2 bases not matched to a gene; V was cut back by 7 bases and J by 1 base. This CDR3 has 14 amino acids. Looked up from germline, CDR1 is LNHDA and CDR2 is SQIVND (reference sequence).

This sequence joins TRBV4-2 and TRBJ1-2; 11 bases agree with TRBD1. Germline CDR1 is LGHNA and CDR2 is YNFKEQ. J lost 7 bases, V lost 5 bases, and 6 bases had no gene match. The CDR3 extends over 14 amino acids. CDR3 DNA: TGTGCCAGCAGCTCGGGACAGGGGGTAGCTGGCTACACCTTC. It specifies CASSSGQGVAGYTF.

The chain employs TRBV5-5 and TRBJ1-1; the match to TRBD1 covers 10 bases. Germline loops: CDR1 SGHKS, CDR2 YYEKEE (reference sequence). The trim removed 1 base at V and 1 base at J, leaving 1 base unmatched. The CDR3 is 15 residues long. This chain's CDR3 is CASSLWTGGNTEAFF. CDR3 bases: TGTGCCAGCAGCTTGTGGACAGGGGGGAACACTGAAGCTTTCTTT.

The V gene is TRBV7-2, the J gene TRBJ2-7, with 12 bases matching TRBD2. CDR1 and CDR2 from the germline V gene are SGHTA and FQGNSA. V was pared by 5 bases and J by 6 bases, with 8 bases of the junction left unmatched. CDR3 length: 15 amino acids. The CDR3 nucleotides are TGTGCCAGCAGCCCTAAGACTAGCGGGGGTAGCGAGCAGTACTTC. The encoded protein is CASSPKTSGGSEQYF.

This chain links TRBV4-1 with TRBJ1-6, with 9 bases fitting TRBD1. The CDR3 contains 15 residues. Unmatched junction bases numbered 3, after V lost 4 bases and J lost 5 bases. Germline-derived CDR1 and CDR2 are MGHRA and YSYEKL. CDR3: CASSPGDRDNSPLHF. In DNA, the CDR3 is TGCGCCAGCAGCCCAGGGGACAGGGATAATTCACCCCTCCACTTT.